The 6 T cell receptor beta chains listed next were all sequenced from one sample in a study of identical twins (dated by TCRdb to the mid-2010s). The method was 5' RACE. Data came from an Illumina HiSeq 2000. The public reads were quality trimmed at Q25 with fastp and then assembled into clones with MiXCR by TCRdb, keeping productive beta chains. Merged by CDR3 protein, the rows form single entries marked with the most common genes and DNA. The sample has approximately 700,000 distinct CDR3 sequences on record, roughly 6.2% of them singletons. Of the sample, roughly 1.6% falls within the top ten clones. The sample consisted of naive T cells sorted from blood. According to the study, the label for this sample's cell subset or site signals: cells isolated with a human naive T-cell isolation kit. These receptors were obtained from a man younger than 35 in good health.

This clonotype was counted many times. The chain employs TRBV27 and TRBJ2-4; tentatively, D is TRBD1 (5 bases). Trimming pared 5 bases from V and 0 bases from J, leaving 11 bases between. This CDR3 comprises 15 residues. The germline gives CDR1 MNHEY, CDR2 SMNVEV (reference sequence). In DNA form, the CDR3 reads TGTGCCAGCAGTCCTGCAGGGATAGCCAAAAACATTCAGTACTTC. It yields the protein CASSPAGIAKNIQYF.

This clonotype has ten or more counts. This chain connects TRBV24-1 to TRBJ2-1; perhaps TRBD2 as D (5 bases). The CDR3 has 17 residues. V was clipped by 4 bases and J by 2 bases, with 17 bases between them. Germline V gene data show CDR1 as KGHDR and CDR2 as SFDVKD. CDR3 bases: TGTGCCACCAGTGACCCGGGGATGCCTAATACCTACAATGAGCAGTTCTTC. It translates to CATSDPGMPNTYNEQFF.

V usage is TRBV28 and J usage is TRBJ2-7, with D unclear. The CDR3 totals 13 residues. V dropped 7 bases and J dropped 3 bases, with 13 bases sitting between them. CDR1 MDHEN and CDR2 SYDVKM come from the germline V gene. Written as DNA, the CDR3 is TGTGCCAGCACAAGAGGAGCAGACTACGAGCAGTACTTC. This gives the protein CASTRGADYEQYF.

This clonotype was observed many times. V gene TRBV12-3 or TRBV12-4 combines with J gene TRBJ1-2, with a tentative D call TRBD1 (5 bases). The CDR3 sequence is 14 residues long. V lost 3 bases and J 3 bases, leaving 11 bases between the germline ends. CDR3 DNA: TGTGCCAGCAGTTTGATTGGCAGGGACTATGGCTACACCTTC. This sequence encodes CASSLIGRDYGYTF.

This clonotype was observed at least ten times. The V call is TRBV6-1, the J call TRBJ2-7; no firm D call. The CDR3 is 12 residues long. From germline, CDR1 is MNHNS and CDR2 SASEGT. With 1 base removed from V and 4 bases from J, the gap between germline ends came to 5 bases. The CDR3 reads CASSEGVYEQYV. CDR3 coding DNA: TGTGCCAGCAGTGAAGGGGTATACGAGCAGTACGTC.

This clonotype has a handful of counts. The chain's CDR3 is CASSRFPRGQGTGELFF. For the CDR3, the DNA is TGTGCCAGCAGCAGATTCCCTAGGGGGCAAGGCACCGGGGAGCTGTTTTTT. This chain connects TRBV7-3 to TRBJ2-2, with TRBD1 matching over 7 bases. This CDR3 comprises 17 residues. Trimming at V came to 5 bases and at J to 4 bases, leaving 13 bases not matched to a gene. Germline lookup yields CDR1 SGHTA and CDR2 FQGTGA. Variable domain in full (rest from reference TRBV7-3 and TRBJ2-2): GAGVSQTPSNKVTEKGKYVELRCDPISGHTALYWYRQSLGQGPEFLIYFQGTGAADDSGLPNDRFFAVRPEGSVSTLKIQRTERGDSAVYLCASSRFPRGQGTGELFFGEGSRLTVL.